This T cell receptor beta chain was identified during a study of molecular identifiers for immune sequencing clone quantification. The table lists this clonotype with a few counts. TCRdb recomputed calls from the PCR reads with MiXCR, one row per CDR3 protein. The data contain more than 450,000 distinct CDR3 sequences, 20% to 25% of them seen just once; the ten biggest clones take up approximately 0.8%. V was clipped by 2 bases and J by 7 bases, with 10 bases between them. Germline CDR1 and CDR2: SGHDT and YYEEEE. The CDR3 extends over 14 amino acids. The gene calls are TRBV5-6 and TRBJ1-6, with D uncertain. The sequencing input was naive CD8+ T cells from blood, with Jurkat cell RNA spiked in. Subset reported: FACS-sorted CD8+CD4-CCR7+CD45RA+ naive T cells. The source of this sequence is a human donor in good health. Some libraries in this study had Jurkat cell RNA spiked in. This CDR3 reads CASSFWKLNSPLHF. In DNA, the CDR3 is TGTGCCAGCAGCTTCTGGAAGCTGAATTCACCCCTCCACTTT.